These 21 T cell receptor beta chains share one sample of origin, sequenced in a study of shared clonotypes between healthy human individuals. Generated by immunoSEQ multiplex PCR, the TCRdb table keeps only in-frame clones and is missing some. The profile covers some 2 million clones, with roughly 95% appearing a single time and 0.1% to 0.15% taken by the ten largest. The sequencing input was naive CD4+ T cells sorted from blood. The subset denotes: CD45RA+ positively selected. These receptors were taken from a man between 18 and 35 years old in good health.

The chain employs TRBV30 and TRBJ1-6; the match to TRBD1 covers 10 bases. The V gene end was trimmed by 3 bases and the J gene end by 7 bases; junction bases not matched to a gene: 6. The CDR3 is 15 residues long. Germline V CDR1 and CDR2: GTSNPN, SVGIG (reference sequence). In DNA form, the CDR3 reads TGTGCCTGGAGGCGAATGGGACAGGGGAATTCACCCCTCCACTTT. It codes for CAWRRMGQGNSPLHF.

This clone has a single count. The rearrangement uses TRBV7-2 and TRBJ2-7, with 7 bases that match TRBD2. There are 15 residues in the CDR3. CDR1 and CDR2 (germline): SGHTA, FQGNSA. Trimming took 0 bases from V and 3 from J; bases not matched to a gene: 5. The CDR3 nucleotides read TGTGCCAGCAGCTTAGCGGGAGGGCTTCTCTACGAGCAGTACTTC. It specifies CASSLAGGLLYEQYF.

This clone was found a few times. V gene TRBV10-2 combines with J gene TRBJ1-1; D is unresolved. The germline CDR1 and CDR2 sequences are WSHSY and SAAADI. The ends were cut back, 7 bases at V and 3 bases at J, with 12 bases in the middle. CDR3 length: 13 amino acids. Here the CDR3 DNA reads TGCGCCAGCACCCCCAGGAGGGACACTGAAGCTTTCTTT. This translates into CASTPRRDTEAFF.

Remarks on this clone: This CDR3 is also generated by other DNA sequences in the sample. The V call is TRBV30, the J call TRBJ1-1; no firm D call. Germline V gives CDR1 GTSNPN, CDR2 SVGIG (reference sequence). V lost 0 bases and J 5 bases, leaving 10 bases between the germline ends. CDR3 length: 13 amino acids. CDR3 in amino acids: CAWSVAGGTEAFF. CDR3 nucleotides: TGTGCCTGGAGTGTAGCGGGTGGGACTGAAGCTTTCTTT. The variable domain in full, with the rest retrieved from reference TRBV30 and TRBJ1-1, is SQTIHQWPATLVQPVGSPLSLECTVEGTSNPNLYWYRQAAGRGLQLLFYSVGIGQISSEVPQNLSASRPQDRQFILSSKKLLLSDSGFYLCAWSVAGGTEAFFGQGTRLTVV.

The V gene is TRBV7-2, the J gene TRBJ2-7; 7 bases are shared with TRBD2. The V and J ends lost 5 bases and 3 bases, in that order; junction bases with no gene match: 10. Germline V gene data show CDR1 as SGHTA and CDR2 as FQGNSA. The CDR3 extends over 15 amino acids. The CDR3, as DNA: TGTGCCAGCAGCACTAGTAGCGGGTCCCTCTACGAGCAGTACTTC. Protein sequence: CASSTSSGSLYEQYF.

The chain combines TRBV10-1 with TRBJ1-1; D possibly corresponds to TRBD1 (5 bases). CDR3 length equals 13 residues. Trimming cost V 8 bases and J 3 bases, with 13 bases left between them. Germline CDR1 is WNHNN and CDR2 is SYGVQD (reference sequence). CDR3 loop: CASASQGDTEAFF. The CDR3 coding sequence is TGCGCCAGCGCCTCACAAGGGGACACTGAAGCTTTCTTT.

This sequence joins TRBV18 and TRBJ2-6; TRBD2 is a possible D gene (6 bases). V was trimmed by 0 bases and J by 0 bases, leaving 12 bases between them. The germline V gene encodes CDR1 KGHSH and CDR2 LQKENI. CDR3 length equals 18 residues. In nucleotides, the CDR3 is TGTGCCAGCTCACCACCGGGACTGATAAGCTCTGGGGCCAACGTCCTGACTTTC. It translates to CASSPPGLISSGANVLTF.

With regard to this clone: At the DNA level, this CDR3 is encoded by other sequences in the same sample as well. This chain links TRBV5-1 with TRBJ2-3; D unresolved. Deletions cut 0 bases from V and 1 base from J, with 9 bases between. Germline CDR1 reads SGHRS; CDR2 reads YFSETQ. This CDR3 is 15 amino acids long. This chain's CDR3 is CASSLAGLGTDTQYF. In nucleotides, the CDR3 is TGCGCCAGCAGCTTGGCCGGTCTCGGCACAGATACGCAGTATTTT.

The V and J genes are TRBV20-1 and TRBJ2-1, with D possibly TRBD2 on 5 matching bases. The V and J ends lost 3 bases and 7 bases respectively, with 7 bases between them. The CDR3 runs 11 residues. Germline CDR1 and CDR2: DFQATT and SNEGSKA (reference sequence). The CDR3 sequence: CSASWRNEQFF. CDR3 nucleotide sequence: TGCAGTGCTAGTTGGAGGAATGAGCAGTTCTTC.

The gene calls are TRBV28 and TRBJ2-4; D is perhaps TRBD1 (5 bases). V was cut by 6 bases and J by 8 bases, with 17 bases left in between. The germline V gene encodes CDR1 MDHEN and CDR2 SYDVKM. The CDR3 covers 14 residues. The CDR3 sequence is CASRDSDLRDIQYF. The DNA of the CDR3 is TGTGCCAGCAGAGACAGTGACTTACGTGACATTCAGTACTTC. Full variable domain (outside the CDR3, taken from reference TRBV28 and TRBJ2-4): DVKVTQSSRYLVKRTGEKVFLECVQDMDHENMFWYRQDPGLGLRLIYFSYDVKMKEKGDIPEGYSVSREKKERFSLILESASTNQTSMYLCASRDSDLRDIQYFGAGTRLSVL.

V usage is TRBV2 and J usage is TRBJ2-7; TRBD1 aligns across 11 bases. The CDR3 contains 15 residues. Losses at the gene ends were 2 bases for V and 3 bases for J; bases not matched to a gene: 3. Germline CDR1 and CDR2: SNHLY and FYNNEI. The CDR3 DNA reads TGTGCCAGCAGTGAAAGGACAGGGGGCTTCTACGAGCAGTACTTC. This gives the protein CASSERTGGFYEQYF.

V and J are TRBV9 and TRBJ2-1; D perhaps matches TRBD2 (6 bases). Trimming shortened V by 3 bases and J by 5 bases, and 12 bases separated the two germline ends. The CDR3 contains 14 residues. The V gene's germline CDR1 is SGDLS and CDR2 YYNGEE. The DNA of the CDR3 is TGTGCCAGCAGCGCCCCGACTAGACACAATGAGCAGTTCTTC. Translated, it gives CASSAPTRHNEQFF.

The chain employs TRBV7-3 and TRBJ1-5, with TRBD1 as a possible D gene (5 bases). The CDR3 is 16 residues long. V lost 3 bases to trimming and J lost 5 bases, with 17 bases between them. CDR1 is SGHTA, CDR2 FQGTGA, per germline. CDR3 sequence: CASSFSKDNRHQPQHF. The DNA for the CDR3 is TGTGCCAGCAGCTTCTCCAAGGACAACAGGCATCAGCCCCAGCATTTT.

The chain combines TRBV6-5 with TRBJ2-7, with D perhaps matching TRBD1 (6 bases). CDR3 size: 15 residues. In germline, CDR1 is MNHEY, CDR2 SVGAGI. Trimming left V 6 bases short and J 3 bases short, with 18 bases between. In DNA, the CDR3 is TGTGCCAGCAGGACAAACGCACAGGGATACTACGAGCAGTACTTC. This gives the protein CASRTNAQGYYEQYF.

As to this clone: This specimen includes other DNA sequences encoding the same CDR3. Here the CDR3 DNA reads TGTGCTAGTGGTTTAAACACCGGGGAGCTGTTTTTT. Its protein is CASGLNTGELFF. The rearrangement uses TRBV12-5 and TRBJ2-2; no firm D call. Deletions cut 3 bases from V and 2 bases from J, with 1 base between. Germline-derived CDR1 and CDR2 are LGHNT and FRNRAP. The CDR3 has 12 amino acids.

The V gene is TRBV19, the J gene TRBJ1-5; 7 bases align to TRBD1. The CDR3 spans 13 residues. V lost 2 bases to trimming and J lost 6 bases; unmatched junction nucleotides: 1. Germline V CDR1 and CDR2: LNHDA, SQIVND (reference sequence). CDR3 in DNA: TGTGCCAGTAGTATAAGGGGGCCTCAGCCCCAGCATTTT. Translated: CASSIRGPQPQHF.

Note on this clone: This same CDR3 is encoded by further DNA sequences in the sample. This sequence joins TRBV10-1 and TRBJ2-7; D possibly corresponds to TRBD2 (6 bases). Germline V gives CDR1 WNHNN, CDR2 SYGVQD (reference sequence). With 3 bases removed from V and 0 bases from J, the gap between germline ends came to 9 bases. This CDR3 spans 14 amino acids. The CDR3 nucleotides read TGCGCCAGCAGTGACGGGCGGGGCTCCTACGAGCAGTACTTC. Translation: CASSDGRGSYEQYF.

This sequence joins TRBV7-2 and TRBJ2-7; 9 positions match TRBD2. Germline CDR1 reads SGHTA; CDR2 reads FQGNSA. This CDR3 comprises 15 residues. J lost 2 bases, V lost 4 bases, and 6 bases had no gene match. CDR3 amino acids: CASSSRTSETYEQYF. DNA of the CDR3: TGTGCCAGCAGCTCCCGGACTAGCGAGACCTACGAGCAGTACTTC.

This clone was picked up a small number of times. V and J are TRBV28 and TRBJ1-5; D might be TRBD1 (6 bases). Trimming removed 8 bases at V and 2 bases at J, with 13 bases between. Germline CDR1 reads MDHEN; CDR2 reads SYDVKM. The CDR3 is made up of 14 amino acids. In DNA, the CDR3 is TGTGCCAGCGCTTTGGCAGGGGGCAATCAGCCCCAGCATTTT. This gives the protein CASALAGGNQPQHF.

CDR3 in amino acids: CASRVSLGGSNQPQHF. CDR3 sequence (DNA): TGTGCCAGTAGAGTATCCCTCGGGGGAAGCAATCAGCCCCAGCATTTT. The chain employs TRBV19 and TRBJ1-5, with D perhaps matching TRBD1 (5 bases). The germline V gene encodes CDR1 LNHDA and CDR2 SQIVND (reference sequence). There are 16 residues in the CDR3. Trimming cost V 6 bases and J 1 base, with 16 bases left between them.

The chain combines TRBV2 with TRBJ2-1; D is uncertain. V was cut by 7 bases and J by 0 bases, with 10 bases left in between. CDR1 is SNHLY, CDR2 FYNNEI, per germline. CDR3 size: 14 residues. CDR3 coding DNA: TGTGCCAGCAAGGTGGCTAGCTCCTACAATGAGCAGTTCTTC. Translated: CASKVASSYNEQFF.